This T cell receptor beta chain was sequenced in a study of T cells in narcolepsy. Looked up from germline, CDR1 is SGHVS and CDR2 is FNYEAQ. CDR3 length equals 14 residues. The method was immunoSEQ multiplex PCR; TCRdb's version includes in-frame clones alone and lacks a portion of them. The sample records about 43,000 clones, about nine tenths being singletons. The gene calls are TRBV7-6 and TRBJ2-5; D unclear. Judging by the DNA end, TRBJ2-7 fits better; the J call may be wrong. This receptor was obtained from a human donor with narcolepsy. The sample taken for sequencing was CD45RA- memory CD4+ T cells from PBMCs. This CDR3 reads CASSLGGTAYEQYF. The DNA for the CDR3 is TGTGCCAGCAGCTTAGGGGGAACCGCCTACGAGCAGTACTTC.